This T cell receptor (beta chain) was identified during a study of CD8 T cells in ankylosing spondylitis. General study results and limits: Apparently characteristic of ankylosing spondylitis blood was a TCR beta motif (roughly eight highly homologous variants). There were earlier reports of some motif variants in reactive arthritis synovial fluid and blood.

Comment on this clonotype: Its specificity is unknown.

The germline CDR1 and CDR2 sequences are LGHNA and YNFKEQ. The CDR3 spans 18 residues. Unmatched junction bases numbered 15, after V lost 3 bases and J lost 3 bases. Each TCR beta library was made by quantitative 5'-RACE that incorporated molecular barcodes. TCRdb passed the 5' RACE reads through MiXCR, listing each CDR3 protein once. The table records some 400,000 distinct CDR3 sequences, 20% to 25% of them present only once. This TCR was recovered from a male donor with ankylosing spondylitis. Sequenced material: blood, either unsorted or a sorted T cell fraction (not recorded which). The chain uses TRBV4-2 and TRBJ2-5; TRBD2 aligns across 8 bases. The chain's CDR3 is CASSQGLKREWREETQYF. For the CDR3, the DNA is TGTGCCAGCAGCCAGGGCCTGAAGCGGGAGTGGAGAGAAGAGACCCAGTACTTC.